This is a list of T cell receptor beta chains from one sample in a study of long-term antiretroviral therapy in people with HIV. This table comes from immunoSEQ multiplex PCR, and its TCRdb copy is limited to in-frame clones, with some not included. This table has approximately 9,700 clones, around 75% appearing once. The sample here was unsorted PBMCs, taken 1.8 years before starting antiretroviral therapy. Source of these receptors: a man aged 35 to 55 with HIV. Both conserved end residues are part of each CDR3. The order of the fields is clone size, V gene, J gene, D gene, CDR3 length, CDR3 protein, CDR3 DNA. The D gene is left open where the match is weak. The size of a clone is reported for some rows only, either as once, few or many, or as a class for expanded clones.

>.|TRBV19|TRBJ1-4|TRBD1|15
CASRDPGQANEKLFF
TGTGCCAGTAGGGACCCGGGACAGGCTAATGAAAAACTGTTTTTT
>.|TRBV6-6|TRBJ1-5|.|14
CASSIHPSNQPQHF
TGTGCCAGCAGTATCCACCCTAGCAATCAGCCCCAGCATTTT
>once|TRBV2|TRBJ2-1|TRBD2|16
CASSEITTSGYNEQFF
TGTGCCAGCAGTGAAATTACGACTAGCGGATACAATGAGCAGTTCTTC
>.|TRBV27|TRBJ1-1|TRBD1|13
CASSIGGNTEAFF
TGTGCCAGCTCGATAGGGGGCAACACTGAAGCTTTCTTT
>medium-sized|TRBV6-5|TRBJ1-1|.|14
CASSSEVLNTEAFF
TGTGCCAGCAGTTCGGAAGTCCTGAACACTGAAGCTTTCTTT
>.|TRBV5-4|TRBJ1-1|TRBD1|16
CASSSGTGVGGTEAFF
TGTGCCAGCAGCTCGGGGACAGGGGTAGGCGGCACTGAAGCTTTCTTT
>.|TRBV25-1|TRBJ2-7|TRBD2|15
CASSPGGGANYEQYF
TGTGCCAGCAGTCCTGGGGGAGGGGCGAATTACGAGCAGTACTTC
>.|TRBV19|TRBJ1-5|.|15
CASSIEAASNQPQHF
TGTGCCAGTAGTATAGAGGCGGCTAGCAATCAGCCCCAGCATTTT
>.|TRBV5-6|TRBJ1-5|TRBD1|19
CASSGWTGGGMLGNQPQHF
TGTGCCAGCAGCGGTTGGACAGGGGGTGGAATGTTGGGCAATCAGCCCCAGCATTTT
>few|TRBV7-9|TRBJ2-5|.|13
CASSPGHKETQYF
TGTGCCAGCAGCCCGGGTCACAAAGAGACCCAGTACTTC